This TCR beta chain was identified in a study of monozygotic twins with inflammatory bowel disease. CDR3 length equals 12 residues. Per germline, CDR1 SGHRS and CDR2 YFSETQ. Reprocessing the 5' RACE reads, TCRdb reports a single entry for every CDR3 protein and omits DNA. Recorded here are about 140,000 distinct CDR3 sequences; the top ten clones represent 2% to 2.5%. The sequencing input was blood. The sequence came from a human donor with ulcerative colitis or Crohn's disease, or a healthy co-twin of an affected twin (not recorded which). The rearrangement uses TRBV5-1 and TRBJ1-6. CDR3 residues: CASKDNNSPLHF. The full variable domain, its missing parts supplied by reference TRBV5-1 and TRBJ1-6, is KAGVTQTPRYLIKTRGQQVTLSCSPISGHRSVSWYQQTPGQGLQFLFEYFSETQRNKGNFPGRFSGRQFSNSRSEMNVSTLELGDSALYLCASKDNNSPLHFGNGTRLTVT.